This T cell receptor (beta chain) came from a study of T cells after yellow fever vaccination. Study as a whole: The fractions with low cell numbers were processed using SMART-Seq v4 Ultra Low Input. The study, taken as a whole, reports: A minor fraction of clonotypes spanned both CD4 and CD8 compartments. Booster sampling recovered most clones from primary vaccination (96% CD4, around 88% CD8).

Ten or more counts support this clonotype. Its target is not known. Looked up from germline, CDR1 is SGHVS and CDR2 is FNYEAQ. V gave up 4 bases and J gave up 11 bases, with 17 bases separating them. This CDR3 has 13 residues. Template-switching 5'RACE yielded the TCR cDNA; a universal primer site and UMIs were added in the process. TCRdb called the 5' RACE reads again in MiXCR, with one record for every CDR3 protein. The table lists over 45,000 distinct CDR3 sequences, approximately 6.5% of them singletons. The TCR originated in a man aged 18-30 years who received the YFV17D yellow fever vaccine. This specimen consisted of CD8+ T cells sorted from PBMCs, obtained on the day of the first yellow fever vaccination. This sequence joins TRBV7-6 and TRBJ1-1, with a weak D call TRBD1 (5 bases). This chain's CDR3 is CASSSGPQGPAFF. The DNA for the CDR3 is TGTGCCAGCAGCTCCGGACCTCAGGGCCCGGCTTTCTTT.